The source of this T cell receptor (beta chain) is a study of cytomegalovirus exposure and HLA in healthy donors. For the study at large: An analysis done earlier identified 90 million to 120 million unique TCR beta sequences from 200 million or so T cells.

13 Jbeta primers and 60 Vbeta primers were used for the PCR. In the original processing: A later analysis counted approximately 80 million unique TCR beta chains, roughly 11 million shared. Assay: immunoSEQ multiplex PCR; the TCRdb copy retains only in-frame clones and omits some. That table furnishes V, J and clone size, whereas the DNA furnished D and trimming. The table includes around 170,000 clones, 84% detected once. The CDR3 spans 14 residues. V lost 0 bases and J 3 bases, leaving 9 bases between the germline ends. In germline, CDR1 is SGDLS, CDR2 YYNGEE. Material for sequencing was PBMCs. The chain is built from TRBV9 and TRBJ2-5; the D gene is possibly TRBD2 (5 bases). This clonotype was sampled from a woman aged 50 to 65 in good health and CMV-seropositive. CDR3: CASSVGGAEETQYF. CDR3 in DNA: TGTGCCAGCAGCGTAGGGGGAGCAGAAGAGACCCAGTACTTC. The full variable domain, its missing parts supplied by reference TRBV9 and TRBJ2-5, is DSGVTQTPKHLITATGQRVTLRCSPRSGDLSVYWYQQSLDQGLQFLIQYYNGEERAKGNILERFSAQQFPDLHSELNLSSLELGDSALYFCASSVGGAEETQYFGPGTRLLVL.